This T cell receptor (beta chain) was retrieved from a study of blood T cell repertoires in COVID-19. Study at large: Sites in the United States, Italy and Spain provided acute and convalescent COVID-19 samples. PBMCs, B-cell-depleted T cells, or T cells provided the cDNA or gDNA that made up the material.

The authors' processing: Estimates of nucleated cell counts were drawn from the amplification of reference gene primers. Sequenced by immunoSEQ multiplex PCR; TCRdb stores in-frame clones only, minus some. The DNA was the basis for D and trimming; V, J and clone size are from that table. Of roughly 290,000 clones in the sample, 89% were seen once. Germline loops: CDR1 KGHDR, CDR2 SFDVKD. The CDR3 loop spans 15 amino acids. Trimming removed 5 bases from V and 1 base from J, with 10 bases in between. The chain uses TRBV24-1 and TRBJ2-2; no clear D gene. The sequence was collected from a woman in her sixties or seventies with acute or convalescent COVID-19. Sequencing was carried out using peripheral blood. The CDR3 nucleotides are TGTGCCACCAGTGCCTCCCCAGTGAACACCGGGGAGCTGTTTTTT. Amino acids: CATSASPVNTGELFF.